The 26 T cell receptor beta chains reported below all come from one sample, sequenced in a study of T cell repertoires in cytomegalovirus infection. What these receptors recognize is not known. One entry per CDR3 protein results from TCRdb running MiXCR on the reads. The sample holds roughly 920,000 distinct CDR3 sequences, roughly 31% seen once. The specimen comprised cultured CD8+ T cells from PBMCs, sampled from culture after CMV antigen stimulation. These receptor sequences come from a human donor in good health (CMV status not recorded). Some clones in this sample may be carry-over from other donors' samples.

The chain employs TRBV28 and TRBJ1-1; 7 bases are shared with TRBD1. This CDR3 spans 14 amino acids. The germline V gene encodes CDR1 MDHEN and CDR2 SYDVKM. V shed 5 bases and J 5 bases; nucleotides not matched to a gene: 8. The chain's CDR3 is CASSPRDSETEAFF. The DNA for the CDR3 is TGTGCCAGCAGTCCACGGGACAGTGAGACTGAAGCTTTCTTT.

This clonotype was detected a few times. The CDR3 coding sequence is TGCGCCAGCAGCCAAGGGGTCTTCGGGGCCAACGTCCTGACTTTC. This codes for CASSQGVFGANVLTF. The chain links TRBV4-3 to TRBJ2-6, with unresolved D. Germline values: CDR1 LGHNA, CDR2 YSLEER. The CDR3 contains 15 residues. V was cut by 1 base and J by 4 bases, with 8 bases left in between.

V is TRBV7-9 and J is TRBJ2-1; D is unresolved. The CDR3 is made up of 16 amino acids. Looked up from germline, CDR1 is SEHNR and CDR2 is FQNEAQ (reference sequence). The V gene lost 4 bases and the J gene lost 3 bases, with 16 bases spanning the gap. The CDR3 region is CASSSLAGSNYNEQFF. CDR3 sequence (DNA): TGTGCCAGCAGCTCCCTTGCCGGGTCTAACTACAATGAGCAGTTCTTC. The entire variable domain, with the rest obtained from reference TRBV7-9 and TRBJ2-1, is as follows: DTGVSQNPRHKITKRGQNVTFRCDPISEHNRLYWYRQTLGQGPEFLTYFQNEAQLEKSRLLSDRFSAERPKGSFSTLEIQRTEQGDSAMYLCASSSLAGSNYNEQFFGPGTRLTVL.

This rearrangement joins TRBV27 to TRBJ2-7; 8 nucleotides agree with TRBD1. The CDR3 length is 13 residues. Germline CDR1 MNHEY, CDR2 SMNVEV (reference sequence). The junction had 7 bases not matched to a gene; V was cut back by 10 bases and J by 2 bases. CDR3 amino acids: CANGRTGPYEQYV. For the CDR3, the DNA is TGTGCCAACGGCCGGACAGGGCCCTACGAGCAGTACGTC.

This clonotype showed up many times. V gene TRBV7-2 combines with J gene TRBJ1-2; TRBD1 matches at 9 bases. The germline CDR1 and CDR2 sequences are SGHTA and FQGNSA. The length of the CDR3 is 17 residues. J gave up 4 bases and V 5 bases, and 14 bases lay outside the gene matches. The CDR3, as DNA: TGTGCCAGCAGCACCCCGGGACAGGGTTCGGGGGTCTATGGCTACACCTTC. Its translation: CASSTPGQGSGVYGYTF.

This clonotype was observed a handful of times. J is TRBJ1-2 and V is TRBV27; 7 bases are shared with TRBD1. The CDR3 sequence is 16 residues long. J was trimmed by 3 bases and V by 6 bases; bases with no gene match: 13. CDR1 is MNHEY, CDR2 SMNVEV, per germline (reference sequence). The CDR3 loop is CASSPSGKTGHYGYTF. DNA for the CDR3: TGTGCCAGCAGCCCCTCTGGAAAGACAGGGCACTATGGCTACACCTTC.

This sequence joins TRBV5-5 and TRBJ1-4, with TRBD1 identical over 9 bases. V shed 4 bases and J 6 bases; nucleotides not matched to a gene: 10. CDR1 SGHKS and CDR2 YYEKEE come from the germline V gene (reference sequence). The CDR3 loop spans 16 amino acids. CDR3: CASSPFGDRAHEKLFF. CDR3 nucleotide sequence: TGTGCCAGCAGCCCGTTCGGGGACAGGGCTCATGAAAAACTGTTTTTT.

On this clonotype itself: Here the CDR3 omits its conserved ending phenylalanine or tryptophan, so a read error is the likely source. V gene TRBV4-1 combines with J gene TRBJ2-3; D ambiguous. The CDR3 contains 13 residues. Between the trimmed V and J ends, which lost 2 bases and 6 bases, there was a span of 9 bases. Germline lookup yields CDR1 MGHRA and CDR2 YSYEKL. The DNA for the CDR3 is TGCGCCAGCAGCCAACCCGACCGGGATACGCAGTATTCT. This gives the protein CASSQPDRDTQYS.

This clonotype occurred a few times. The chain recombines TRBV19 with TRBJ1-1, with D perhaps TRBD1 (5 bases). CDR3 length: 14 amino acids. Trimming cost V 3 bases and J 5 bases, with 13 bases left between them. Germline values: CDR1 LNHDA, CDR2 SQIVND (reference sequence). This chain's CDR3 is CASSINIGGTEAFF. CDR3 in DNA: TGTGCCAGTAGTATCAACATTGGGGGTACTGAAGCTTTCTTT.

This clonotype was seen repeatedly, ten times or more. Compared with germline, one end of the junction differs, possibly owing to a read error. V is TRBV5-1 and J is TRBJ2-1, with TRBD2 matching 10 bases. CDR3 size: 15 residues. The germline V gene encodes CDR1 SGHRS and CDR2 YFSETQ. CDR3 DNA: TGTGCCAGCAGCTTAGCGGGGGGAGCCTACAATGAGCAGTTCTTC. Protein product: CASSLAGGAYNEQFF.

This clonotype has only a few counts. The chain joins TRBV6-1 to TRBJ1-1, with TRBD1 identical over 7 bases. Germline loops: CDR1 MNHNS, CDR2 SASEGT. J gave up 6 bases and V 3 bases, and 4 bases lay outside the gene matches. CDR3 length: 13 amino acids. The CDR3 DNA sequence: TGTGCCAGCAGTGATCTCGGGACAGCTGAAGCTTTCTTT. Translated: CASSDLGTAEAFF.

J is TRBJ2-2 and V is TRBV11-2; D possibly matches TRBD1 or TRBD2 (5 bases each). This CDR3 region has 13 residues. CDR1 is SGHAT and CDR2 is FQNNGV in the germline V gene. Trimming stripped 6 bases from V and 7 bases from J, with 12 bases between. This CDR3 is CASSSRDVGELFF. The CDR3 region has the DNA TGTGCCAGCAGTTCCAGGGACGTCGGGGAGCTGTTTTTT.

Here the CDR3 DNA reads TGTGCCAGCAGTTATTCGGACAGGCGTAGTTCCTACGAGCAGTACGTC. As protein: CASSYSDRRSSYEQYV. This chain uses TRBV6-8 with TRBJ2-7, with 7 positions matching TRBD1. The CDR3 is made up of 16 amino acids. Germline CDR1 is MNHGY and CDR2 is SAAAGT. The V segment lost 3 bases and the J segment 1 base; nucleotides outside the gene matches: 9.

This clonotype was seen at least ten times. This chain uses TRBV7-3 with TRBJ2-3, with D tentatively TRBD2 (6 bases). V lost 5 bases, J lost 2 bases, and 14 bases lay in between. The CDR3 totals 15 residues. The germline V gene has CDR1 SGHTA and CDR2 FQGTGA. The CDR3: CASSPAWGDTDTQYF. CDR3 coding DNA: TGTGCCAGCAGCCCCGCATGGGGGGACACAGATACGCAGTATTTT.

The V and J genes are TRBV6-5 and TRBJ2-5; 11 nucleotides line up with TRBD2. The V and J ends lost 0 bases and 2 bases, in that order; junction bases with no gene match: 5. CDR3 length equals 17 residues. CDR1 and CDR2 (germline): MNHEY, SVGAGI. This chain's CDR3 is CASSYSLAGAIQETQYF. In nucleotides, the CDR3 is TGTGCCAGCAGTTACTCACTAGCGGGGGCGATTCAAGAGACCCAGTACTTC.

Comments on this clonotype: The germline gene is not matched at one end of the junction; a read error may be the cause. The gene calls are TRBV27 and TRBJ2-2; the match to TRBD1 covers 8 bases. Germline V gene lookup returns CDR1 MNHEY and CDR2 SMNVEV (reference sequence). The CDR3 loop spans 15 amino acids. CDR3: CTSATAGGSAGELFF. In nucleotides, the CDR3 is TGTACCAGCGCCACCGCAGGGGGCAGTGCCGGGGAGCTGTTTTTT.

V gene TRBV11-2 combines with J gene TRBJ2-7; D not certain. V lost 1 base, J lost 1 base, and 11 bases lay in between. CDR3 length: 15 amino acids. Germline-derived CDR1 and CDR2 are SGHAT and FQNNGV. The CDR3: CASSLGRVLSYEQYV. The CDR3 DNA reads TGTGCCAGCAGCTTAGGACGAGTTCTGTCCTACGAGCAGTACGTC.

Only a few counts were recorded for this clonotype. V usage is TRBV13 and J usage is TRBJ1-6, with no clear D. V lost 6 bases and J lost 0, with 12 bases in between. The length of the CDR3 is 16 residues. Germline assignment: CDR1 PRHDT and CDR2 FYEKMQ (reference sequence). CDR3 bases: TGTGCCAGCAGTCTTGGGTTGTACTCCTATAATTCACCCCTCCACTTT. As protein: CASSLGLYSYNSPLHF.

Concerning this clonotype itself: The junction and the germline gene differ at one end; a read error may be behind it. The V and J genes are TRBV7-7 and TRBJ1-4; D gene ambiguous. There are 20 residues in the CDR3. Germline V lookup: CDR1 SSHAT, CDR2 FNYEAQ (reference sequence). CDR3 DNA: TGTGCTAGCAGCTTAGTTTCCTTCAGACTTTTACGTAAAGCAGGTGAAAAACTGTTTTTT. Its protein product is CASSLVSFRLLRKAGEKLFF.

There are a few counts of this clonotype. The chain links TRBV27 to TRBJ2-1; D is possibly TRBD1 (6 bases). The CDR3 sequence is 17 residues long. Germline CDR1 MNHEY, CDR2 SMNVEV (reference sequence). V lost 1 base, J lost 0 bases, and 13 bases lay in between. The CDR3 loop is CASSLFPPRGSYNEQFF. The CDR3 region has the DNA TGTGCCAGCAGTTTATTCCCACCCAGGGGCTCCTACAATGAGCAGTTCTTC.

This clonotype was counted at least ten times. V is TRBV7-4 and J is TRBJ1-1; unclear D gene. The CDR3 extends over 17 amino acids. Germline CDR1 reads SGHVT; CDR2 reads SQSDAQ. With 5 bases removed from V and 5 bases from J, the gap between germline ends came to 24 bases. The CDR3 bases are TGTGCCAGCAGCCCCCGACTACCCTCCCGGGGTAGGACTGAAGCTTTCTTT. Translated, it gives CASSPRLPSRGRTEAFF.

This clonotype was picked up a small number of times. The rearrangement uses TRBV12-3 or TRBV12-4 and TRBJ1-3, with 8 bases fitting TRBD1. The CDR3 runs to 15 residues. V trimming: 6 bases; J trimming: 4 bases; junction bases outside the gene matches: 8. The CDR3 reads CASSPQGAVGNTIYF. The CDR3 DNA reads TGTGCCAGCAGCCCTCAGGGGGCGGTCGGAAACACCATATATTTT.

The chain employs TRBV5-1 and TRBJ2-7, with a possible D match to TRBD2 (5 bases). Germline V gene sequence: CDR1 SGHRS, CDR2 YFSETQ. This CDR3 has 16 amino acids. V dropped 5 bases and J dropped 2 bases, with 20 bases sitting between them. DNA for the CDR3: TGCGCCAGCAGACTTCTCGGGGAGACTCTAACCTACGAGCAGTACTTC. This encodes CASRLLGETLTYEQYF.

This clonotype was seen at least ten times. This chain joins TRBV27 and TRBJ2-1; 10 bases agree with TRBD2. The CDR3 spans 15 residues. Germline V lookup: CDR1 MNHEY, CDR2 SMNVEV (reference sequence). J was trimmed by 2 bases and V by 6 bases; bases with no gene match: 4. Here the CDR3 reads CASSLSGGAYNEQFF. The CDR3 DNA is TGTGCCAGCAGCTTAAGCGGGGGGGCCTACAATGAGCAGTTCTTC.

This chain uses TRBV4-1 with TRBJ1-1; 8 bases map to TRBD1. V lost 0 bases and J lost 4; bases outside the gene matches: 10. The germline CDR1 and CDR2 sequences are MGHRA and YSYEKL. This CDR3 contains 17 residues. The CDR3 DNA reads TGCGCCAGCAGCCAAGAAAGGCACAGGGGGTGGGGCACTGAAGCTTTCTTT. Its translation is CASSQERHRGWGTEAFF.

Ten or more counts support this clonotype. The V gene is TRBV7-8, the J gene TRBJ2-3, with TRBD2 as a possible D gene (6 bases). The germline V and J ends were trimmed by 3 bases and 1 base, with 14 bases remaining between them. The CDR3 has 16 amino acids. In germline, CDR1 is SGHVS, CDR2 FQNEAQ. CDR3 DNA: TGTGCCAGCAGCTTTTGGCGGGGCGGGGGCACAGATACGCAGTATTTT. Protein: CASSFWRGGGTDTQYF.